The present TCR beta chain was sequenced within a study of vaccination and CD4 T cells after COVID-19. As for the study in general: The convalescent population consisted of six males and four females, two of whom were of Hispanic ethnicity. Samples taken post-COVID came a median around 96 days after diagnosis, ranging from 35 to 161. Overlapping spike peptides of SARS-CoV-2, HCoV-NL63, HCoV-OC43 and HCoV-229E stimulated the cells.

As to this clonotype: Its antigen is not known.

CDR1 is MNHNS, CDR2 SASEGT, per germline. The J segment lost 6 bases and the V segment lost 4 bases, leaving 3 bases of the junction unmatched. This CDR3 has 14 residues. Stated treatment: approximately 11-day PBMC culture with coronavirus spike peptide pools or control peptides (ViraFEST assay). Oncomine TCR Beta short-read sequencing was applied to DNA from cultured CD4+ T cells. Extraction of genomic DNA was performed on cultured CD4+ T cells. TCRdb re-called the PCR reads through MiXCR, storing one row per CDR3 protein. The table records around 15,000 distinct CDR3 sequences, roughly 41% of them present only once.

The chain joins TRBV6-1 to TRBJ1-6; 7 bases match TRBD1. The sample here was CD4+ T cells from blood, cultured in vitro, taken before SARS-CoV-2 vaccination. The TCR originated in a human donor who received a COVID-19 vaccine. The CDR3 loop reads CASSGQGINSPLHF. DNA for the CDR3: TGTGCCAGCAGTGGACAGGGAATTAATTCACCCCTCCACTTT.